A selection of T cell receptor beta chains follows, all from one sample in a study of cytomegalovirus exposure and HLA in healthy donors. Libraries were prepared by immunoSEQ multiplex PCR; TCRdb keeps only in-frame clonotypes and omits some of them. The sample lists roughly 100,000 clones; roughly 86% were seen once. The sequenced sample consisted of PBMCs. Every receptor here comes from a human donor in good health. Each CDR3 is given with its conserved first and last residue. The D gene is left open where the match is weak. Clone size is shown for a subset of rows, as once, few, many or a class of expanded clone.

v_gene	abundance	len	d_gene	j_gene	CDR3nt	CDR3aa
TRBV6-5	-	15	-	TRBJ2-5	TGTGCCAGCAGTTCCGACAGGAGTTACCAAGAGACCCAGTACTTC	CASSSDRSYQETQYF
TRBV27	-	15	TRBD2	TRBJ2-2	TGTGCCAGCAGGGGGACCGGACTAGTATCGGGGGAGCTGTTTTTT	CASRGTGLVSGELFF
TRBV2	-	15	TRBD1	TRBJ1-1	TGTGCCAGCAGGCGCCCGGGACAGGCGACCTATGAAGCTTTCTTT	CASRRPGQATYEAFF
TRBV7-9	few	14	-	TRBJ1-2	TGTGCCAGCAGCTCACACGACAGGAACTATGGCTACACCTTC	CASSSHDRNYGYTF
TRBV28	-	13	-	TRBJ2-2	TGTGCCAGCAGCCCCGGGGGTTTCAGGGAGCTGTTTTTT	CASSPGGFRELFF
TRBV19	-	14	-	TRBJ1-2	TGTGCCAGTAGCCAGATTCGACAGACCTATGGCTACACCTTC	CASSQIRQTYGYTF
TRBV19	-	14	-	TRBJ1-5	TGTGCCAGTAGTATATCCGACGGGAATCAGCCCCAGCATTTT	CASSISDGNQPQHF
TRBV9	-	16	TRBD2	TRBJ2-1	TGTGCCAGCAGCGTAGGGGAAGGGACTAGCGGCGAAGAGCAGTTCTTC	CASSVGEGTSGEEQFF
TRBV15	-	17	-	TRBJ2-1	TGTGCCACCAGCAGAGATCGCCCAAGGACTGCTCCCAATGAGCAGTTCTTC	CATSRDRPRTAPNEQFF
TRBV5-6	-	14	TRBD1	TRBJ1-4	TGTGCCAGCAGCTTACCGGGACAGGGGAAAAGGCTGTTTTTT	CASSLPGQGKRLFF
TRBV27	-	15	-	TRBJ2-1	TGTGCCAGCAGTATGTTCGCGGGGACCTTCAATGAGCAGTTCTTC	CASSMFAGTFNEQFF
TRBV11-2	-	15	-	TRBJ1-2	TGTGCCAGCAGCTTAATTCCGAGGCCTGACTATGGCTACACCTTC	CASSLIPRPDYGYTF
TRBV7-2	-	16	TRBD1	TRBJ2-7	TGTGCCAGCAGCTCCCACAGGGGAACTAGCTCCTACGAGCAGTACTTC	CASSSHRGTSSYEQYF
TRBV9	-	14	TRBD2	TRBJ2-7	TGTGCCAGCAGCGAACTAGCGGGAGGCTACGAGCAGTACTTC	CASSELAGGYEQYF
TRBV2	-	13	-	TRBJ2-7	TGTGCCAGCAGTGAGGCAGGTCTATACGAGCAGTACTTC	CASSEAGLYEQYF
TRBV7-6	-	18	-	TRBJ2-1	TGTGCCAGCAGCTTAGAACGGGGAACCTTCAGCTCCTACAATGAGCAGTTCTTC	CASSLERGTFSSYNEQFF
TRBV15	few	13	-	TRBJ2-7	TGTGCCACCAGCAGAGATCCGGCAGGCGAGCAGTACTTC	CATSRDPAGEQYF
TRBV28	-	17	TRBD1	TRBJ1-6	TGTGCCAGCGCCCCAGGGGGCATAATTTCCTCATATTCACCCCTCCACTTT	CASAPGGIISSYSPLHF
TRBV7-2	-	14	-	TRBJ2-7	TGTGCCAGCAGCCCCGGGACTCCCCTCTACGGGCAGTACTTC	CASSPGTPLYGQYF
TRBV7-9	-	15	TRBD1	TRBJ1-5	TGTGCCAGCAGCTCGACAGGGGCCTACAATCAGCCCCAGCATTTT	CASSSTGAYNQPQHF
TRBV27	-	13	TRBD2	TRBJ2-7	TGTGCCAGCAGACTAGCGGGAGAACTCGAGCAGTACTTC	CASRLAGELEQYF
TRBV6-5	-	14	-	TRBJ1-1	TGTGCCAGCAGCGACGGGGGAGTTCCCTATGAAGCTTTCTTT	CASSDGGVPYEAFF
TRBV4-2	-	17	TRBD1	TRBJ2-7	TGTGCCAGCAGCCAAGGGGGAAGGACAGGAAGCTTTTACGAGCAGTACTTC	CASSQGGRTGSFYEQYF
TRBV2	-	19	TRBD1	TRBJ1-1	TGTGCCAGCAGTGAATCGAGAGGGACAGGGGGCTCTCGGGACACTGAAGCTTTCTTT	CASSESRGTGGSRDTEAFF
TRBV29-1	few	12	-	TRBJ2-1	TGCAGCGTGGTTTGGACTTACGATGAGCAGTTCTTC	CSVVWTYDEQFF
TRBV2	-	14	TRBD1	TRBJ1-4	TGTGCCAGCAGCAATACAGGGGGCGGTGAAAAACTGTTTTTT	CASSNTGGGEKLFF
TRBV9	-	14	-	TRBJ1-1	TGTGCCAGCAGCCCCAGGGGTCTGGACACTGAAGCTTTCTTT	CASSPRGLDTEAFF
TRBV28	few	14	TRBD1	TRBJ1-1	TGTGCCAGCAGAACAGGGGGGATGAACACTGAAGCTTTCTTT	CASRTGGMNTEAFF
TRBV5-1	-	15	TRBD1	TRBJ2-2	TGCGCCAGCAGCCTAAACAGGGGGAACACCGGGGAGCTGTTTTTT	CASSLNRGNTGELFF
TRBV27	-	13	-	TRBJ1-2	TGTGCCAGCAGCTACGGACGGGGTGTGGGCTACACCTTC	CASSYGRGVGYTF
TRBV6-6	-	13	TRBD1	TRBJ2-7	TGTGCCAGTCGCCGGGACAGGGCGTGGGAGCAGTACTTC	CASRRDRAWEQYF
TRBV5-1	-	15	-	TRBJ2-2	TGCGCCAGCAGCTTGGGGGCCAAACGCACCGGGGAGCTGTTTTTT	CASSLGAKRTGELFF
TRBV7-2	few	13	-	TRBJ1-1	TGTGCCAGCAGCTTAGGACTCTTTACTGAAGCTTTCTTT	CASSLGLFTEAFF
TRBV6-5	few	15	-	TRBJ1-4	TGTGCCAGCGCCCCCACGCCACGGGTTGATGAAAAACTGTTTTTT	CASAPTPRVDEKLFF
TRBV11-2	-	11	TRBD2	TRBJ2-7	TGTGCCACTCGGGAGGGTTACGAGCAGTACTTC	CATREGYEQYF
TRBV5-1	-	17	TRBD1	TRBJ1-4	TGCGCCAGCAGCCCGGGGGACAGGGTGGGCGCTAATGAAAAACTGTTTTTT	CASSPGDRVGANEKLFF
TRBV6-1	-	14	-	TRBJ2-7	TGTGCCAGCAGGCCGGGCAGCGGCAACTACGAGCAGTACTTC	CASRPGSGNYEQYF
TRBV7-2	-	14	TRBD1	TRBJ2-7	TGTGCCAGCAGCTCCCGGACAGGGTCCTACGAGCAGTACTTC	CASSSRTGSYEQYF